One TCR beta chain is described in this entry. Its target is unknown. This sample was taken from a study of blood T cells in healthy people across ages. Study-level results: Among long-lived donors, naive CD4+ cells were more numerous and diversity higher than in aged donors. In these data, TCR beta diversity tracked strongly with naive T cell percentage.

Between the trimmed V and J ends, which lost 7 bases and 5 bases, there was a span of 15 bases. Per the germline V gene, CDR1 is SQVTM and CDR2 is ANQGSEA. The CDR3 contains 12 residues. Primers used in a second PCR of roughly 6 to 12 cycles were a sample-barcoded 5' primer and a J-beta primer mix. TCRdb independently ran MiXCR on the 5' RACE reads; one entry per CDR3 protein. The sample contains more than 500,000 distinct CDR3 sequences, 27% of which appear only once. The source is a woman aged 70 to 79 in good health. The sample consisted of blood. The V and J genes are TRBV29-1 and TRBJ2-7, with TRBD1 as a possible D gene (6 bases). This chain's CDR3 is CSALQGVHEQYF. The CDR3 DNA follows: TGCAGCGCTCTACAGGGAGTCCACGAGCAGTACTTC.